The present TCR beta chain was sequenced within a study of shared clonotypes between healthy human individuals. Study context: Every donor yielded three CD4 naive, three CD4 memory, two CD8 naive and one CD8 memory plate.

Germline V gene lookup returns CDR1 SGHVS and CDR2 FQNEAQ. CDR3 length: 13 amino acids. V gave up 7 bases and J gave up 4 bases, with 14 bases separating them. CD45RO negativity and positive selection for CCR7 defined naive CD8 cells, a population that excluded terminally differentiated effector memory CD45RA+ cells. There were no recent acute infections or vaccinations among the donors, who were healthy HIV-negative adults. Execution of the assay was at deep level. Authors' processing steps: ImmunoSEQ supplied junction-only sequences lacking quality scores, so filtering was different. Repertoires were generated with immunoSEQ multiplex PCR, while TCRdb's copy carries only in-frame clones and drops some. D and trimming come from the DNA, and the V and J calls and clone size come from that table. The sample records roughly 600,000 clones, 95% to 98% being singletons.

This chain connects TRBV7-8 to TRBJ2-7; D is uncertain. The sequenced material came from naive CD8+ T cells sorted from blood. This receptor was obtained from a man under 40 in good health. CDR3 loop: CASTPPLQYEQYF. CDR3 nucleotides: TGTGCCAGCACCCCCCCTCTACAATACGAGCAGTACTTC.